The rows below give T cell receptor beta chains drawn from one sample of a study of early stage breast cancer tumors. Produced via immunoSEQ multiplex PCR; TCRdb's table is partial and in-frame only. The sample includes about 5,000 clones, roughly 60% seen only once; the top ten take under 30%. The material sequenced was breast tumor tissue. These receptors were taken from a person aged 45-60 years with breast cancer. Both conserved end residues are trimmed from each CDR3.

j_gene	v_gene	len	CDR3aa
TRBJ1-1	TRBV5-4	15	ASSLWNLQASNTEAF
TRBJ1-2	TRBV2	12	ASSNRDRVYGYT
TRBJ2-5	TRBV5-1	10	ASSVVQETQY
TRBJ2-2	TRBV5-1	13	ASSPGTANTGELF
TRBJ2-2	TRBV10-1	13	ASSEQGLDTGELF
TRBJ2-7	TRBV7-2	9	ASSLDREQY
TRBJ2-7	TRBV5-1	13	ASSLGASGSHEQY
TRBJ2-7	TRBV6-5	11	ASRGTPAGEQY
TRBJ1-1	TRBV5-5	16	ASSLHSRVGPQNTEAF
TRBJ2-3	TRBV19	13	ASSIGTSHTDTQY
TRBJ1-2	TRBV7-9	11	ASSGDTVYGYT
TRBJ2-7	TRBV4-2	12	ASMPEVGAYEQY
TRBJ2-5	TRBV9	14	ASSFRRGGPGETQY